This T cell receptor (beta chain) emerged from a study of beta chain features in type 1 diabetes. In the study overall: Comparable age, gender and cell yields were observed in patients relative to healthy donors.

Remarks on this clone: Its target is unknown.

Reverse transcribing all isolated RNA meant expressed TCRB transcripts were sequenced. Method: immunoSEQ multiplex PCR; TCRdb's copy keeps in-frame clones and lacks some. The sample shows hundreds of thousands of clones, around 15% of them seen only once. Trimming removed 3 bases at V and 7 bases at J, with 19 bases between. The CDR3 contains 15 residues. CDR1 and CDR2 (germline): SGDLS, YYNGEE. Points from the study as a whole: A moderate, significant TCRB CDR3 shortening appeared in type 1 diabetes across four CD4+ subsets.

This receptor was identified in a man aged 18 to 29 with type 1 diabetes. Source material: naive CD4+ T cells from blood. The J gene is TRBJ1-2, the V gene TRBV9, with D tentatively TRBD1 (6 bases). CDR3 amino acids: CASSARTAVSIGYTF. The CDR3 DNA sequence: TGTGCCAGCAGCGCACGGACAGCCGTGTCGATTGGCTACACCTTC.